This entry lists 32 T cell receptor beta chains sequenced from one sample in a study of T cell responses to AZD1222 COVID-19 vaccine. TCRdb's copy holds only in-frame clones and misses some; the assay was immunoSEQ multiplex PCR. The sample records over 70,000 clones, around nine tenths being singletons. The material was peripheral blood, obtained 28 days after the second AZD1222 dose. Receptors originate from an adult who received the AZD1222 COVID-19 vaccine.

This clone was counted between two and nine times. The CDR3 nucleotides read TGTGCCAGCGGCGGACAGGGTTCCTACGAGCAGTACTTC. This gives the protein CASGGQGSYEQYF. The V and J genes are TRBV27 and TRBJ2-7, with 8 positions matching TRBD1. This CDR3 has 13 amino acids. V gave up 8 bases and J gave up 1 base; unmatched junction bases: 4. Germline V gene data show CDR1 as MNHEY and CDR2 as SMNVEV (reference sequence).

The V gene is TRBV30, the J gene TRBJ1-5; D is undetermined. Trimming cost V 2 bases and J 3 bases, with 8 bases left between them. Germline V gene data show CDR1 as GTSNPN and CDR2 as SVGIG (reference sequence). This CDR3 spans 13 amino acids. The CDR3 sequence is CAWSYRINQPQHF. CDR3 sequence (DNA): TGTGCCTGGAGTTACAGAATCAATCAGCCCCAGCATTTT.

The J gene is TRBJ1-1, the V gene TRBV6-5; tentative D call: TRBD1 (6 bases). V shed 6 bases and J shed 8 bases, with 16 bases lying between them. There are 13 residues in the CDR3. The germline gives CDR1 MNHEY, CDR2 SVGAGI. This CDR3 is CASSGRGVMEAFF. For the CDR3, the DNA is TGTGCCAGCAGCGGTAGGGGGGTTATGGAAGCTTTCTTT.

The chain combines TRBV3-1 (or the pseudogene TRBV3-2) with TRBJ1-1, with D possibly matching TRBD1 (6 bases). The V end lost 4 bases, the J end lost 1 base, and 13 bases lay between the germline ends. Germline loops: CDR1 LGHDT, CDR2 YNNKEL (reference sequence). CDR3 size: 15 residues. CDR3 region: CASSRGGPGNTEAFF. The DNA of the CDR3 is TGTGCCAGCAGCCGTGGGGGGCCGGGGAACACTGAAGCTTTCTTT.

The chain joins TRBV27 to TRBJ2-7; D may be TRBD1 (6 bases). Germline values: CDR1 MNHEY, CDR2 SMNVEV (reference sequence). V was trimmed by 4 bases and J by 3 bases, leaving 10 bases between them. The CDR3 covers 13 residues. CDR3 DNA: TGTGCCAGCAGTTCTCAGGACAGCTACGAGCAGTACTTC. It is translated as CASSSQDSYEQYF.

The CDR3 spells CASSPLEVGAQNQPQHF. Here the CDR3 DNA reads TGTGCCAGCAGCCCCCTTGAGGTAGGGGCGCAAAATCAGCCCCAGCATTTT. The chain recombines TRBV11-3 with TRBJ1-5; D is perhaps TRBD1 (5 bases). The V gene lost 5 bases and the J gene lost 4 bases, with 21 bases spanning the gap. From germline, CDR1 is SGHNT and CDR2 YENEEA. The CDR3 runs to 17 residues.

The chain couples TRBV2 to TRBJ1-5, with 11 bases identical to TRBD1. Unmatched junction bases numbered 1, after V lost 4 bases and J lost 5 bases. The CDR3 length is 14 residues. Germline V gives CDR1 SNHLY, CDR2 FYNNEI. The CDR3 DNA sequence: TGTGCCAGCAGTGGGACAGGGGGCTATCAGCCCCAGCATTTT. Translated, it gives CASSGTGGYQPQHF.

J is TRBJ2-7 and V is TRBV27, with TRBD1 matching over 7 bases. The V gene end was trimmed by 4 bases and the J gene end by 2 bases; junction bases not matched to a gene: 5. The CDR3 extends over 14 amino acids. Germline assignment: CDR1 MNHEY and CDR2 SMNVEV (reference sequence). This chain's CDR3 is CASSSDRDPYEQYV. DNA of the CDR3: TGTGCCAGCAGTTCCGACAGGGACCCCTACGAGCAGTACGTC.

The CDR3 DNA reads TGCGCCAGCAGCTTGTTGGAGGGGTCGCGAACCGGGGAGCTGTTTTTT. Translated: CASSLLEGSRTGELFF. This chain uses TRBV5-1 with TRBJ2-2; perhaps TRBD2 as D (6 bases). The CDR3 is 16 amino acids. CDR1 and CDR2 from the germline V gene are SGHRS and YFSETQ. Trimming stripped 1 base from V and 5 bases from J, with 15 bases between.

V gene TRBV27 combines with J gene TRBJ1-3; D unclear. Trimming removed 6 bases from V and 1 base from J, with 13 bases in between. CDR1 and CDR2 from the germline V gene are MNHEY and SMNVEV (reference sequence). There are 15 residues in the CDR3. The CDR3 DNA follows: TGTGCCAGCAGGGATTTGGGCCTATCTGGAAACACCATATATTTT. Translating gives CASRDLGLSGNTIYF.

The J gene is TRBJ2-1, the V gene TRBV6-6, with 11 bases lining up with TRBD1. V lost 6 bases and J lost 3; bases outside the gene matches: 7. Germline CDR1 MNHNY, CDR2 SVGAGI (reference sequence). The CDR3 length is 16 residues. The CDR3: CASSSGQGAYYNEQFF. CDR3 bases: TGTGCCAGCAGCTCCGGACAGGGGGCGTACTACAATGAGCAGTTCTTC.

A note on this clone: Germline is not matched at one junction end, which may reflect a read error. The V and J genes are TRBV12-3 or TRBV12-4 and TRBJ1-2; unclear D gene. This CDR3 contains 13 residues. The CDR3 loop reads CASSLGIRYGYTF. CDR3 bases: TGTGCCAGCAGCTTAGGTATTCGGTATGGCTACACCTTC.

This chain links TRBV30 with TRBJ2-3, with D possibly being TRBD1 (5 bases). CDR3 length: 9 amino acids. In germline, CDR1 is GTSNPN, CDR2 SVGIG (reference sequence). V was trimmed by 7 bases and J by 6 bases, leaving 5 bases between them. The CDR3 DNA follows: TGTGCCTCAGGGGATACGCAGTATTTT. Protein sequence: CASGDTQYF.

DNA of the CDR3: TGCGCCAGCAGAGGTGCGCAGGGCGGCTCTGGAAACACCATATATTTT. It codes for CASRGAQGGSGNTIYF. V gene TRBV10-2 combines with J gene TRBJ1-3; possibly TRBD1 for D (5 bases). Per germline, CDR1 WSHSY and CDR2 SAAADI. The CDR3 spans 16 residues. Trimming pared 6 bases from V and 0 bases from J, leaving 15 bases between.

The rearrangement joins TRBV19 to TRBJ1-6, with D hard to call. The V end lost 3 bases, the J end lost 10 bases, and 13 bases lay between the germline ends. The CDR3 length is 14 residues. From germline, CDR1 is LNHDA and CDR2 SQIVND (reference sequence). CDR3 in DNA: TGTGCCAGTAGTATCCCCGGGAATTACTCACCCCTCCACTTT. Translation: CASSIPGNYSPLHF.

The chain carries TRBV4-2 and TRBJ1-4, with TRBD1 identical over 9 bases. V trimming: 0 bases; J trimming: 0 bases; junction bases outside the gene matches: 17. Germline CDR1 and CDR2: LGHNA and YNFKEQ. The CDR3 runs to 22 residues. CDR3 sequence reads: CASSQDIVLWTGDMTTNEKLFF. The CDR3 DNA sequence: TGTGCCAGCAGCCAAGATATTGTGTTGTGGACAGGGGATATGACAACTAATGAAAAACTGTTTTTT.

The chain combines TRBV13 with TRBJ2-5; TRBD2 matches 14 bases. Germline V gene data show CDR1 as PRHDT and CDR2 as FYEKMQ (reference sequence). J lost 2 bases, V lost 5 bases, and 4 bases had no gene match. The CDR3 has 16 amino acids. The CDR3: CASSARLAGGQETQYF. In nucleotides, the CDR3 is TGTGCCAGCAGCGCCCGACTAGCGGGGGGGCAAGAGACCCAGTACTTC.

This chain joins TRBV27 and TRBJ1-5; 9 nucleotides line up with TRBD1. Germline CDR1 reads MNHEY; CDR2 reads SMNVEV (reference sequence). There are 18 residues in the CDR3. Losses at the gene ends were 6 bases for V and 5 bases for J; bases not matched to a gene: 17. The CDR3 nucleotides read TGTGCCAGCAGCCAGGGGGGACAGGGAGTCGGGGGCGATCAGCCCCAGCATTTT. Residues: CASSQGGQGVGGDQPQHF.

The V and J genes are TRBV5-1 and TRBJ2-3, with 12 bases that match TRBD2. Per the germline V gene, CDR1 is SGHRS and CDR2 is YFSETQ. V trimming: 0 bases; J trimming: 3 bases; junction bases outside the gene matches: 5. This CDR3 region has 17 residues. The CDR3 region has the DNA TGCGCCAGCAGCTTGGCAGCTAGCGGGGGGGGTACAGATACGCAGTATTTT. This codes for CASSLAASGGGTDTQYF.

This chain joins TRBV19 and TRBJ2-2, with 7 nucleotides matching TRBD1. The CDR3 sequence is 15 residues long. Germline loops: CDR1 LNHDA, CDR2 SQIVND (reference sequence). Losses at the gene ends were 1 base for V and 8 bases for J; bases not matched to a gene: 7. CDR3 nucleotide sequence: TGTGCCAGTAGTATAGCCCGAAGGGGGCGAGGGGAGCTGTTTTTT. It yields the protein CASSIARRGRGELFF.

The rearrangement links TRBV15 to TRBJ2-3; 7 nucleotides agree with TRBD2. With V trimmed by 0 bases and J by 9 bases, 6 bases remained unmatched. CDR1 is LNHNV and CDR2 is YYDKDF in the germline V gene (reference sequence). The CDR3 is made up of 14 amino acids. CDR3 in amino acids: CATSREAGPGTQYF. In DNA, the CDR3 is TGTGCCACCAGCAGAGAAGCGGGGCCCGGGACGCAGTATTTT.

The CDR3, as DNA: TGCGCCAGCAGCCAGGAAGGACTAGCGATAAGCGAGCAGTACTTC. Translating gives CASSQEGLAISEQYF. This chain connects TRBV5-1 to TRBJ2-7; 9 bases fit TRBD2. Germline V gene data show CDR1 as SGHRS and CDR2 as YFSETQ. The CDR3 extends over 15 amino acids. Unmatched junction bases numbered 11, after V lost 4 bases and J lost 6 bases. The full variable domain, in which reference TRBV5-1 and TRBJ2-7 provide the parts outside the CDR3, is KAGVTQTPRYLIKTRGQQVTLSCSPISGHRSVSWYQQTPGQGLQFLFEYFSETQRNKGNFPGRFSGRQFSNSRSEMNVSTLELGDSALYLCASSQEGLAISEQYFGPGTRLTVT.

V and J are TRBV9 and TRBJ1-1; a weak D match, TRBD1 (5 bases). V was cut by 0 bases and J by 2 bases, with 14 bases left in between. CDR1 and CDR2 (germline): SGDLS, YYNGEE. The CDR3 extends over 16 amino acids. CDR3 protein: CASSVGPGSLNTEAFF. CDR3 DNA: TGTGCCAGCAGCGTAGGTCCAGGGAGTTTAAACACTGAAGCTTTCTTT.

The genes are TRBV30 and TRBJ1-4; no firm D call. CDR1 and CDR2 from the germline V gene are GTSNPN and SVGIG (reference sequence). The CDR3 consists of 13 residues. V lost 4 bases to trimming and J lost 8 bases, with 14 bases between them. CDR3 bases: TGTGCCTGGAACTTATACGCGCGGGAAAAACTGTTTTTT. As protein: CAWNLYAREKLFF.

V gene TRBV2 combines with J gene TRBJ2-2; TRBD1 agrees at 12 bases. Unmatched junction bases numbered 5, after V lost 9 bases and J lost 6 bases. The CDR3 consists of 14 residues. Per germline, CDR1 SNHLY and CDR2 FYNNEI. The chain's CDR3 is CASTGQGAPGELFF. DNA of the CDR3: TGTGCCAGTACGGGACAGGGGGCGCCCGGGGAGCTGTTTTTT.

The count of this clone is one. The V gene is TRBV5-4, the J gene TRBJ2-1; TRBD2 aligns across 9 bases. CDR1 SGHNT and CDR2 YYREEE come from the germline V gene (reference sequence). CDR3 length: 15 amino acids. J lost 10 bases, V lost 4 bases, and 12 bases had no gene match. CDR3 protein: CASSRSGGLVGEQFF. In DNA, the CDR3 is TGTGCCAGCAGCCGTAGCGGGGGCCTAGTTGGGGAGCAGTTCTTC.

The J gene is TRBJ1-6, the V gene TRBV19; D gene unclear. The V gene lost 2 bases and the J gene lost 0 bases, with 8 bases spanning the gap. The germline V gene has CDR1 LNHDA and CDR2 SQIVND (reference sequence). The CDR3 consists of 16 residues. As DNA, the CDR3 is TGTGCCAGTAGTATATGGCCGAGCTCCTATAATTCACCCCTCCACTTT. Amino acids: CASSIWPSSYNSPLHF.

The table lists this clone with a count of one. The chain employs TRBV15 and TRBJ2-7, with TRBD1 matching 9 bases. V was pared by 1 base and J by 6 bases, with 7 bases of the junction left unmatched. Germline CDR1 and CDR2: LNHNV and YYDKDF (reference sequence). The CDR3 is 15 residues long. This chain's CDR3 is CATSRAGQGLAEQYF. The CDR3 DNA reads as TGTGCCACCAGCAGAGCCGGACAGGGGTTGGCCGAGCAGTACTTC.

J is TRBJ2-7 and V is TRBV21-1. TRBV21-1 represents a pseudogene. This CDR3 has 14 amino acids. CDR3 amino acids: CASSKYYGFHEQYV. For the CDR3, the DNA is TGTGCCAGCAGCAAATATTATGGGTTCCACGAGCAGTACGTC.

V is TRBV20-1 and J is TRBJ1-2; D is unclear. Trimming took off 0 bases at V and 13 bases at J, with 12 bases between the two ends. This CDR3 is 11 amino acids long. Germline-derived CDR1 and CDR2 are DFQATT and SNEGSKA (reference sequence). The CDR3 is CSARDEQAGTF. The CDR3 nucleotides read TGCAGTGCTAGAGATGAGCAGGCAGGCACCTTC.

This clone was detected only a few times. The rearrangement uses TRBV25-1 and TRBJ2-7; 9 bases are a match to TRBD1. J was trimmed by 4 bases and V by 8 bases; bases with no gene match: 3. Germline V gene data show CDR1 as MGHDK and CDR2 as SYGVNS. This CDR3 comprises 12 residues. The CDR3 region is CASGTGKYEQYF. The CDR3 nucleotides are TGTGCCAGCGGGACAGGGAAGTACGAGCAGTACTTC.

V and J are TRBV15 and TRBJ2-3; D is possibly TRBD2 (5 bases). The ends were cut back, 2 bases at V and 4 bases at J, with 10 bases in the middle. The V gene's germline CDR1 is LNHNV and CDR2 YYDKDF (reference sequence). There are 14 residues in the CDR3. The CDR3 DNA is TGTGCCACCAGCAGACTTAGAGGGCCAGATACGCAGTATTTT. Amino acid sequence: CATSRLRGPDTQYF.